This TCR beta chain stems from a study of graft-versus-host responses after intestinal transplantation. From germline, CDR1 is SQVTM and CDR2 ANQGSEA. Losses at the gene ends were 4 bases for V and 6 bases for J; bases not matched to a gene: 4. There are 13 residues in the CDR3. Assay used: immunoSEQ multiplex PCR; TCRdb lists only in-frame clones, some missing. The sample consists of fewer than 85,000 clones, over 85% of them appearing once. Study-level results: GvH clones were found in recipient marrow; some appeared first in ileum or blood.

As to this clone: Antigen: not known.

V and J are TRBV29-1 and TRBJ2-1; 9 bases line up with TRBD1. The specimen comprised unstimulated CD8+ T cells sorted from spleen or lymph node cells, sampled before intestinal transplant. The TCR comes from a human donor who received an intestinal transplant. CDR3 sequence reads: CSVVRTGANEQFF. The DNA of the CDR3 is TGCAGCGTTGTTAGGACAGGGGCCAATGAGCAGTTCTTC.